The 10 T cell receptor beta chains below all came from one sample that was sequenced in a study of cytomegalovirus exposure and HLA in healthy donors. The primer mix had 60 Vbeta and 13 Jbeta primers. Sequencing was performed with immunoSEQ multiplex PCR; in TCRdb, only in-frame clones are kept and a portion is missing. The sample has 50,000 or so clones; roughly 80% are singletons. Specimen: PBMCs. The receptors originated from a woman in her thirties or forties in good health and CMV-seropositive.

CDR3 DNA: TGTGCCTGGAGTGTAACAGGGAGCACTGAAGCTTTCTTT. As protein: CAWSVTGSTEAFF. This rearrangement joins TRBV30 to TRBJ1-1; weak D call: TRBD1 (6 bases). The CDR3 is made up of 13 amino acids. CDR1 and CDR2 (germline): GTSNPN, SVGIG (reference sequence). The V gene lost 0 bases and the J gene lost 4 bases, with 9 bases spanning the gap.

This clone was found a few times. The chain joins TRBV5-1 to TRBJ2-1; 9 bases agree with TRBD2. V dropped 5 bases and J dropped 4; count of bases not matched to a gene: 7. Germline V gives CDR1 SGHRS, CDR2 YFSETQ. CDR3 length: 15 amino acids. The CDR3 region is CASRIAGANYNEQFF. The CDR3 DNA reads TGCGCCAGCAGAATAGCGGGGGCTAATTACAATGAGCAGTTCTTC.

The chain has TRBV21-1 and TRBJ1-1; TRBD1, the D gene given by the table, was not confirmed from the DNA. TRBV21-1 has pseudogene status. CDR3 length: 19 amino acids. In DNA form, the CDR3 reads TGTGCCAGTAGCAAAAGCTGGGTGTTTAGAAAGGGGGACCGACAGGAAGCTTTCTTT. Translated: CASSKSWVFRKGDRQEAFF.

This clone was counted between two and nine times. V usage is TRBV13 and J usage is TRBJ2-7; perhaps TRBD1 as D (6 bases). This CDR3 contains 13 residues. Germline V lookup: CDR1 PRHDT, CDR2 FYEKMQ (reference sequence). V lost 6 bases to trimming and J lost 0 bases, with 9 bases between them. The chain's CDR3 is CASRTGFSYEQYF. CDR3 nucleotides: TGTGCCAGCAGGACAGGATTCTCCTACGAGCAGTACTTC.

The V call is TRBV6-1, the J call TRBJ1-1, with D unclear. The CDR3 is 15 amino acids. Trimming left V 0 bases short and J 5 bases short, with 13 bases between. CDR1 and CDR2 (germline): MNHNS, SASEGT. CDR3 loop: CASSEAHAGRTEAFF. The CDR3 region has the DNA TGTGCCAGCAGTGAAGCACACGCTGGGAGGACTGAAGCTTTCTTT.

The chain combines TRBV5-1 with TRBJ1-2; possible D gene TRBD1, 6 bases. The CDR3 spans 14 residues. Germline V gives CDR1 SGHRS, CDR2 YFSETQ. V was pared by 0 bases and J by 8 bases, with 14 bases between. The chain's CDR3 is CASSLEAQGQGYTF. The CDR3 nucleotides read TGCGCCAGCAGCTTGGAAGCACAGGGTCAAGGCTACACCTTC. The entire variable domain, with the rest obtained from reference TRBV5-1 and TRBJ1-2, is as follows: KAGVTQTPRYLIKTRGQQVTLSCSPISGHRSVSWYQQTPGQGLQFLFEYFSETQRNKGNFPGRFSGRQFSNSRSEMNVSTLELGDSALYLCASSLEAQGQGYTFGSGTRLTVV.

The sample holds one count of this clone. The V and J genes are TRBV5-8 and TRBJ1-2; 7 bases are shared with TRBD1. V lost 0 bases and J lost 2; bases outside the gene matches: 10. Germline loops: CDR1 SGHTS, CDR2 YDEGEE. The CDR3 length is 17 residues. This CDR3 reads CASSLALVQGLNYGYTF. The CDR3 DNA reads as TGTGCCAGCAGCTTGGCCCTAGTACAGGGGCTAAACTATGGCTACACCTTC.

This chain links TRBV7-2 with TRBJ2-3; 15 bases match TRBD2. V dropped 1 base and J dropped 6; count of bases not matched to a gene: 5. The CDR3 totals 17 residues. Germline CDR1 and CDR2: SGHTA and FQGNSA. The chain's CDR3 is CASSLGRGTSGGDTQYF. In DNA, the CDR3 is TGTGCCAGCAGCTTAGGGCGCGGGACTAGCGGGGGGGATACGCAGTATTTT.

The V call is TRBV27, the J call TRBJ2-2; 7 bases fit TRBD2. Germline V gene sequence: CDR1 MNHEY, CDR2 SMNVEV (reference sequence). V was clipped by 0 bases and J by 6 bases; unmatched bases: 1. This CDR3 region has 14 residues. CDR3 residues: CASSLSRGAGELFF. CDR3 bases: TGTGCCAGCAGTTTATCCCGGGGGGCCGGGGAGCTGTTTTTT.

CDR3 residues: CASSEAQGSGYTF. DNA for the CDR3: TGTGCCAGCAGTGAAGCGCAAGGGAGTGGCTACACCTTC. The rearrangement links TRBV6-1 to TRBJ1-2, with no clear D. Germline V CDR1 and CDR2: MNHNS, SASEGT. This CDR3 has 13 amino acids. Trimming pared 0 bases from V and 7 bases from J, leaving 9 bases between.